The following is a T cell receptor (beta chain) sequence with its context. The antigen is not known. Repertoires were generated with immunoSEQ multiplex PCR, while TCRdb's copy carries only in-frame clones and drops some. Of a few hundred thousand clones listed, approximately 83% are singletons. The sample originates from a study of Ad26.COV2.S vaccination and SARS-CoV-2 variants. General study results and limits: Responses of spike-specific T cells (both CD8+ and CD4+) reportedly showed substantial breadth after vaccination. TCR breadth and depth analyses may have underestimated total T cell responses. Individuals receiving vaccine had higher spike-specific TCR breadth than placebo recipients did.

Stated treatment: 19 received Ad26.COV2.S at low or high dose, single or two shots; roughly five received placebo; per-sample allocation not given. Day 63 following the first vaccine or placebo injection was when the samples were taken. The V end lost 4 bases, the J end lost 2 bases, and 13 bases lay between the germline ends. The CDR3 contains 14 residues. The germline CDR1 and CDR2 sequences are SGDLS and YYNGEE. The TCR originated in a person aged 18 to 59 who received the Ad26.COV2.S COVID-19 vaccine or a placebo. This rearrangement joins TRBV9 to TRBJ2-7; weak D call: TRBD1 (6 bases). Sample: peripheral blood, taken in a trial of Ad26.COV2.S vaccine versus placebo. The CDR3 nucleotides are TGTGCCAGCAGCCCCGGGACACCTCCCTACGAGCAGTACTTC. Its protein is CASSPGTPPYEQYF.